This T cell receptor beta chain was retrieved from a study of T cell responses to AZD1222 COVID-19 vaccine. Germline CDR1 is SNHLY and CDR2 is FYNNEI. This CDR3 is 13 amino acids long. Trimming took 8 bases from V and 5 from J, leaving 14 bases between them. Data came from immunoSEQ multiplex PCR; TCRdb stores just in-frame clones and leaves some out. The sample lists roughly 200,000 clones, 80% to 95% occurring once. Study-wide findings and caveats: Only a handful of AZD1222 recipients, six or seven in all, had baseline seropositivity.

Worth noting for this clone: The antigen remains unidentified.

The TCR sequence derives from an adult who received the AZD1222 COVID-19 vaccine. The chain joins TRBV2 to TRBJ2-3; D might be TRBD1 (6 bases). Sequenced here: peripheral blood, sampled 28 days after the second AZD1222 dose. The CDR3 DNA is TGTGCCAGCGTTGCAGGGGCGGAAGATACGCAGTATTTT. Residues: CASVAGAEDTQYF.